These T cell receptor beta chains were read from a single sample in a study of cytomegalovirus exposure and HLA in healthy donors. Only in-frame clones appear in the TCRdb table, and some are missing; sequencing was by immunoSEQ multiplex PCR. The sample records under 150,000 clones, over 70% being singletons. The sample comprised PBMCs. The receptor source for this set is a woman between 40 and 50 years old in good health and CMV-seronegative. The CDR3 runs from the conserved cysteine through the conserved F or W. The order of the fields is V gene, D gene, clone size, J gene, CDR3 DNA, CDR3 protein. D genes are given only for firm matches. Where a row states a size, it is once, few, many or the class of an expanded clone; other rows omit it.

TRBV5-1	TRBD2	once	TRBJ2-1	TGCGCCAGCAGCACTGAGGGAGGGCGGGGGTACAATGAGCAGTTCTTC	CASSTEGGRGYNEQFF
TRBV7-2	TRBD2	NA	TRBJ2-5	TGTGCCAGCAGCCCCCGACTAGCTTGGAGCGGGGAGACCCAGTACTTC	CASSPRLAWSGETQYF
TRBV12-5	NA	NA	TRBJ1-2	TGTGCTAGTGGCGGGACATTTGGCTACACCTTC	CASGGTFGYTF
TRBV9	TRBD1	NA	TRBJ2-1	TGTGCCAGCAGCGTAGTGGGACAGGGCAATGAGCAGTTCTTC	CASSVVGQGNEQFF
TRBV19	TRBD2	NA	TRBJ2-2	TGTGCCAGTAGTATAGATCAGGGACTAGCGGACACCGGGGAGCTGTTTTTT	CASSIDQGLADTGELFF
TRBV27	TRBD1	NA	TRBJ2-7	TGTGCCAGCAGCTATCTGGACAGGGGGCTGTACGAGCAGTACTTC	CASSYLDRGLYEQYF
TRBV2	NA	few	TRBJ1-3	TGTGCCAGCAGCCACCGTACAGGGAGTGCCCTGGGAAACACCATATATTTT	CASSHRTGSALGNTIYF
TRBV28	TRBD1	NA	TRBJ2-7	TGTGCCAGCACTTCGGACAGGAGCTCCTACGAGCAGTACTTC	CASTSDRSSYEQYF
TRBV7-2	TRBD1	NA	TRBJ2-7	TGTGCCAGCAGCTTAGTGCGGGCAGGGGGCTTCGACGAGCAGTACTTC	CASSLVRAGGFDEQYF
TRBV18	NA	NA	TRBJ2-5	TGTGCCAGCTCACCGGATCCGGAACCTAATCGAGGCCAGTACTTC	CASSPDPEPNRGQYF
TRBV2	NA	once	TRBJ1-1	TGTGCCAGCAGCTTACGGAGGGCGAACACTGAAGCTTTCTTT	CASSLRRANTEAFF
TRBV7-9	TRBD2	NA	TRBJ2-1	TGTGCCAGCAGCTTAGCTACAGGACTAGTGAACTACAATGAGCAGTTCTTC	CASSLATGLVNYNEQFF
TRBV6-5	TRBD2	NA	TRBJ2-5	TGTGCCAGCAGTTCGCAGCGGGGGGGAGAGACCCAGTACTTC	CASSSQRGGETQYF
TRBV9	NA	NA	TRBJ2-1	TGTGCCAGCAGCGTCGGACTCAATGAGCAGTTCTTC	CASSVGLNEQFF
TRBV9	NA	NA	TRBJ1-2	TGTGCCAGCAGCGTTGCGGGCGGCTATGGCTACACCTTC	CASSVAGGYGYTF
TRBV28	TRBD1	NA	TRBJ1-2	TGTGCCAGCAGTCTTGCGGACAGGGTGGACTATGGCTACACCTTC	CASSLADRVDYGYTF
TRBV6-5	NA	few	TRBJ1-5	TGTGCCAGCAGTACCCAACAGGGAGATCAGCCCCAGCATTTT	CASSTQQGDQPQHF
TRBV27	TRBD1	NA	TRBJ1-1	TGTGCCAGCAGTCCCCATCTGGACAGGGAGGACACTGAAGCTTTCTTT	CASSPHLDREDTEAFF
TRBV7-8	NA	few	TRBJ1-3	TGTGCCAGCAGCTTATTTATAAGACAGCCCGCCTCTGGAAACACCATATATTTT	CASSLFIRQPASGNTIYF
TRBV4-1	NA	few	TRBJ2-7	TGCGCCAGCAGCCAAGATAAAAGCCACGAGCAGTACTTC	CASSQDKSHEQYF
TRBV9	TRBD2	NA	TRBJ2-2	TGTGCCAGCAGCCCCCGACTAGCGGGAGGGTCGGGCACCGGGGAGCTGTTTTTT	CASSPRLAGGSGTGELFF
TRBV11-2	NA	NA	TRBJ1-5	TGTGCCAGCAGCTTATACGGGGGGGGCAATCAGCCCCAGCATTTT	CASSLYGGGNQPQHF
TRBV11-2	TRBD1	NA	TRBJ1-4	TGTGCCAGCAGCCCAGGGGGCGCGGGGGAAAAACTGTTTTTT	CASSPGGAGEKLFF
TRBV5-1	NA	NA	TRBJ2-6	TGCGCCAGCAGCCCCGGCGGTTCTGGGGCCAACGTCCTGACTTTC	CASSPGGSGANVLTF
TRBV5-1	TRBD2	NA	TRBJ2-3	TGCGCCAGCAGCCTGGGGACTAGCACCTTAAGCACAGATACGCAGTATTTT	CASSLGTSTLSTDTQYF
TRBV28	NA	NA	TRBJ2-5	TGTGCCAGCAGCCGGAGTTGGGGCAGGGAGACCCAGTACTTC	CASSRSWGRETQYF
TRBV7-3	NA	NA	TRBJ2-3	TGTGCCAGCAGCTTAACTAGGGGGGGTAATACGCAGTATTTT	CASSLTRGGNTQYF
TRBV5-5	NA	NA	TRBJ1-2	TGTGCCAGCAGCTCGGGGGGGAGCGGCTATGGCTACACCTTC	CASSSGGSGYGYTF
TRBV6-5	NA	NA	TRBJ1-4	TGTGCCAGCAGACAACAGGGCGGGGGTCAAAAACTGTTTTTT	CASRQQGGGQKLFF
TRBV27	NA	few	TRBJ1-6	TGTGCCAGCAGTTACAGGGAATATTCACCCCTCCACTTT	CASSYREYSPLHF
TRBV12-5	TRBD1	NA	TRBJ2-1	TGTGCTAGTGAACAGGGGGGTAGTAATGAGCAGTTCTTC	CASEQGGSNEQFF